This entry lists 26 T cell receptor beta chains sequenced from one sample in a study of post-analysis software for immune sequencing data. Findings of the study overall: Comparison of patients with controls showed five TRBV segments more frequent in patients, TRBV5-6, TRBV5-1 and TRBV20-1 among them.

TCR beta libraries were prepared from cDNA with unique molecular identifiers. TCRdb independently ran MiXCR on the PCR reads; one entry per CDR3 protein. Of around 770,000 distinct CDR3 sequences in the sample, roughly 50% were seen once. Their cognate antigens are unknown. Source material: blood. The receptors were sampled from a girl between 5 and 17 years old with multiple sclerosis.

The rearrangement links TRBV5-1 to TRBJ2-5; D is unclear. The CDR3 totals 14 residues. The germline gives CDR1 SGHRS, CDR2 YFSETQ. Trimming stripped 1 base from V and 1 base from J, with 8 bases between. The CDR3 DNA follows: TGCGCCAGCAGCTTGAACCGAATCCAAGAGACCCAGTACTTC. This gives the protein CASSLNRIQETQYF.

The chain joins TRBV20-1 to TRBJ2-1; 7 nucleotides align to TRBD2. Germline V CDR1 and CDR2: DFQATT, SNEGSKA (reference sequence). The ends lost 3 bases at V and 7 bases at J; junction bases unmatched: 6. The CDR3 contains 13 residues. CDR3 amino acids: CSASPSGLNEQFF. The CDR3 nucleotides are TGCAGTGCTAGCCCTAGCGGCTTAAATGAGCAGTTCTTC.

This clonotype has just a few counts. V usage is TRBV7-8 and J usage is TRBJ1-4; a possible D gene is TRBD1 (6 bases). CDR1 SGHVS and CDR2 FQNEAQ come from the germline V gene. This CDR3 region has 16 residues. V was clipped by 2 bases and J by 7 bases, with 17 bases between them. Here the CDR3 reads CASSLKRTALREKLFF. The CDR3 nucleotides read TGTGCCAGCAGCTTAAAACGGACAGCGCTCCGTGAAAAACTGTTTTTT.

The chain carries TRBV6-5 and TRBJ2-1, with D possibly being TRBD2 (6 bases). CDR1 MNHEY and CDR2 SVGAGI come from the germline V gene. The ends were cut back, 0 bases at V and 7 bases at J, with 13 bases in the middle. CDR3 length equals 15 residues. The CDR3 reads CASSYSKLARNEQFF. CDR3 bases: TGTGCCAGCAGTTACTCGAAACTAGCTCGGAATGAGCAGTTCTTC.

This clonotype was seen many times. V and J are TRBV12-3 or TRBV12-4 and TRBJ2-5, with D tentatively TRBD1 (5 bases). The CDR3 is 13 residues long. V lost 3 bases to trimming and J lost 5 bases, with 10 bases between them. The CDR3 DNA reads as TGTGCCAGCAGTTTTGCGGCAGGGGAGACCCAGTACTTC. As protein: CASSFAAGETQYF.

In its sample, this clonotype was seen a few times. The CDR3 spells CASSPPGVVKEYF. DNA of the CDR3: TGTGCCAGCAGCCCCCCGGGGGTTGTGAAGGAGTATTTT. The chain is built from TRBV5-6 and TRBJ2-3; D may be TRBD2 (6 bases). Germline V CDR1 and CDR2: SGHDT, YYEEEE. Trimming took off 4 bases at V and 13 bases at J, with 19 bases between the two ends. The CDR3 has 13 residues.

The J gene is TRBJ1-5, the V gene TRBV15; D perhaps matches TRBD1 (5 bases). With 0 bases removed from V and 3 bases from J, the gap between germline ends came to 9 bases. Germline CDR1 LNHNV, CDR2 YYDKDF (reference sequence). The length of the CDR3 is 15 residues. The CDR3 region is CATSRDSGPNQPQHF. The CDR3 region has the DNA TGTGCCACCAGCAGAGATTCGGGACCCAATCAGCCCCAGCATTTT. The full variable domain, its missing parts supplied by reference TRBV15 and TRBJ1-5, is DAMVIQNPRYQVTQFGKPVTLSCSQTLNHNVMYWYQQKSSQAPKLLFHYYDKDFNNEADTPDNFQSRRPNTSFCFLDIRSPGLGDTAMYLCATSRDSGPNQPQHFGDGTRLSIL.

The chain is built from TRBV5-5 and TRBJ1-1; D call uncertain. The length of the CDR3 is 14 residues. V dropped 4 bases and J dropped 2 bases, with 12 bases sitting between them. Germline V gives CDR1 SGHKS, CDR2 YYEKEE (reference sequence). DNA of the CDR3: TGTGCCAGCAGCCTAGATTGGGGTAACACTGAAGCTTTCTTT. This sequence encodes CASSLDWGNTEAFF.

This chain links TRBV4-1 with TRBJ2-7; the D gene could be TRBD1 or TRBD2 (5 bases each). This CDR3 has 15 residues. In germline, CDR1 is MGHRA, CDR2 YSYEKL. Trimming took off 0 bases at V and 3 bases at J, with 12 bases between the two ends. DNA for the CDR3: TGCGCCAGCAGCCAAGAAGGGGCGGGTGTCTACGAGCAGTACTTC. This translates into CASSQEGAGVYEQYF.

The chain joins TRBV6-5 to TRBJ2-5; maybe TRBD2 (6 bases). Trimming pared 5 bases from V and 5 bases from J, leaving 15 bases between. The CDR3 is made up of 14 amino acids. Germline V gene lookup returns CDR1 MNHEY and CDR2 SVGAGI. In DNA, the CDR3 is TGTGCCAGCAGTCCCCGGCGGGATGGGGAGACCCAGTACTTC. This sequence encodes CASSPRRDGETQYF.

This clonotype appeared a few times. The chain links TRBV6-5 to TRBJ2-2; D unresolved. The CDR3 sequence is 11 residues long. CDR1 is MNHEY and CDR2 is SVGAGI in the germline V gene. Trimming removed 2 bases from V and 8 bases from J, with 3 bases in between. Here the CDR3 DNA reads TGTGCCAGCAGTTACCGAGGGGAGCTGTTTTTT. This translates into CASSYRGELFF.

This clonotype was found a few times. The chain joins TRBV27 to TRBJ2-7; D might be TRBD1 (8 bases). The CDR3 is made up of 14 amino acids. Germline V gene data show CDR1 as MNHEY and CDR2 as SMNVEV (reference sequence). Trimming took 6 bases from V and 3 from J, leaving 15 bases between them. CDR3 coding DNA: TGTGCCAGCAGCGCGGGAGACAGGGGCTACGAGCAGTACTTC. Translation gives CASSAGDRGYEQYF.

This chain joins TRBV3-1 and TRBJ1-1, with D hard to call. There are 14 residues in the CDR3. The V gene lost 4 bases and the J gene lost 1 base, with 10 bases spanning the gap. Germline V gene data show CDR1 as LGHDT and CDR2 as YNNKEL (reference sequence). CDR3 amino acids: CASSPRSGNTEAFF. For the CDR3, the DNA is TGTGCCAGCAGCCCCCGATCGGGGAACACTGAAGCTTTCTTT.

The genes are TRBV20-1 and TRBJ2-1; D not resolved. The CDR3 runs 10 residues. From germline, CDR1 is DFQATT and CDR2 SNEGSKA (reference sequence). DNA of the CDR3: TGCAACCCCTCCTACAATGAGCAGTTCTTC. Encoded protein: CNPSYNEQFF.

This clonotype was detected a few times. The rearrangement uses TRBV7-2 and TRBJ1-2; 8 bases are shared with TRBD1. Germline V lookup: CDR1 SGHTA, CDR2 FQGNSA. This CDR3 contains 15 residues. The V gene end was trimmed by 2 bases and the J gene end by 6 bases; junction bases not matched to a gene: 8. The CDR3 loop is CASSLSPRTGHGYTF. The CDR3 DNA reads as TGTGCCAGCAGCTTAAGTCCCCGGACAGGGCATGGCTACACCTTC.

This clonotype is termed medium-sized. This chain connects TRBV29-1 to TRBJ2-4; the match to TRBD2 covers 7 bases. The CDR3 has 13 amino acids. Germline V gene lookup returns CDR1 SQVTM and CDR2 ANQGSEA. The junction had 11 bases not matched to a gene; V was cut back by 7 bases and J by 8 bases. The CDR3 protein is CSASFERGDIQYF. CDR3 sequence (DNA): TGCAGCGCTTCCTTTGAGCGGGGAGACATTCAGTACTTC.

The chain uses TRBV30 and TRBJ2-1; D might be TRBD2 (5 bases). The V and J ends lost 2 bases and 5 bases respectively, with 16 bases between them. From germline, CDR1 is GTSNPN and CDR2 SVGIG (reference sequence). The CDR3 has 15 amino acids. In DNA form, the CDR3 reads TGTGCCTGGAGTCCCCCTAGGGAGTGGCACAATGAGCAGTTCTTC. Its protein is CAWSPPREWHNEQFF.

This clonotype has at least ten counts. V is TRBV7-2 and J is TRBJ2-7; D unresolved. The germline V and J ends were trimmed by 2 bases and 0 bases, with 5 bases remaining between them. The germline gives CDR1 SGHTA, CDR2 FQGNSA. The CDR3 runs 13 residues. Here the CDR3 DNA reads TGTGCCAGCAGCTTATCCCTCTCCTACGAGCAGTACTTC. This gives the protein CASSLSLSYEQYF.

In its sample, this clonotype was seen a few times. The V gene is TRBV6-5, the J gene TRBJ2-7, with D tentatively TRBD1 (6 bases). The CDR3 has 14 amino acids. Germline CDR1 MNHEY, CDR2 SVGAGI. Trimming took 0 bases from V and 7 from J, leaving 13 bases between them. Here the CDR3 reads CASSYSRGFWEQYF. The CDR3, as DNA: TGTGCCAGCAGTTACTCGAGGGGGTTCTGGGAGCAGTACTTC.

This chain connects TRBV13 to TRBJ1-1, with TRBD1 as a possible D gene (5 bases). Germline CDR1 and CDR2: PRHDT and FYEKMQ (reference sequence). The CDR3 spans 15 residues. V was cut by 5 bases and J by 0 bases, with 13 bases left in between. The CDR3 spells CASSASGRLNTEAFF. The CDR3 DNA reads as TGTGCCAGCAGCGCCTCGGGACGGTTGAACACTGAAGCTTTCTTT.

This clonotype came up a few times. The rearrangement uses TRBV12-3 or TRBV12-4 and TRBJ2-1; D is possibly TRBD1 or TRBD2 (6 bases each). V lost 4 bases and J 3 bases, leaving 13 bases between the germline ends. This CDR3 is built from 15 residues. In nucleotides, the CDR3 is TGTGCCAGCAGTTCCAGGGGCGGGGACTACAATGAGCAGTTCTTC. As protein: CASSSRGGDYNEQFF.

This chain links TRBV6-1 with TRBJ2-1; 9 nucleotides agree with TRBD2. Germline-derived CDR1 and CDR2 are MNHNS and SASEGT. The CDR3 has 14 amino acids. V trimming: 9 bases; J trimming: 8 bases; junction bases outside the gene matches: 11. Here the CDR3 reads CASIAGEGPDEQFF. The CDR3 DNA reads TGTGCCAGTATAGCGGGGGAGGGACCGGATGAGCAGTTCTTC.

This chain connects TRBV4-2 to TRBJ2-1, with TRBD2 matching over 13 bases. The length of the CDR3 is 17 residues. V shed 4 bases, J shed 6 bases, and the junction held 9 bases outside the gene matches. The V gene's germline CDR1 is LGHNA and CDR2 YNFKEQ. The DNA of the CDR3 is TGTGCCAGCAGCCTAATCGGTGGACTAGCGGGGGTCAATGAGCAGTTCTTC. Amino acid sequence: CASSLIGGLAGVNEQFF.

This clonotype has more than one count but fewer than ten. This chain links TRBV12-3 or TRBV12-4 with TRBJ1-5; D remains unclear. Trimming removed 6 bases at V and 4 bases at J, with 16 bases between. This CDR3 is 15 amino acids long. The CDR3 sequence is CASRSRAGGNQPQHF. The CDR3 bases are TGTGCCAGCAGGTCGAGGGCCGGAGGTAATCAGCCCCAGCATTTT.

The chain is built from TRBV4-1 and TRBJ2-5, with TRBD2 identical over 10 bases. The CDR3 is made up of 16 amino acids. Trimming cost V 1 base and J 4 bases; bases outside gene matches: 6. The germline gives CDR1 MGHRA, CDR2 YSYEKL. CDR3 protein: CASSQALAGVAETQYF. Written as DNA, the CDR3 is TGCGCCAGCAGCCAAGCCCTAGCGGGAGTTGCAGAGACCCAGTACTTC.

The chain carries TRBV10-3 and TRBJ2-7; D remains ambiguous. The CDR3 loop spans 12 amino acids. The V end lost 6 bases, the J end lost 3 bases, and 9 bases lay between the germline ends. CDR1 and CDR2 from the germline V gene are ENHRY and SYGVKD. In DNA, the CDR3 is TGTGCCATCAGCCTCGAGAACTACGAGCAGTACTTC. As protein: CAISLENYEQYF.